This TCR beta chain originates from a study of human T cells and chemical hapten exposure. Overall study context: The patient population, which was mostly female, had alopecia areata, totalis or universalis.

Unique molecular identifiers were attached to individual cDNA molecules within the library. TCRdb re-called the reads with MiXCR, one entry per CDR3 protein. This table holds 2,500 or so distinct CDR3 sequences, about 60% found once. On this clonotype: One end of the junction fails to match germline, which may point to a read error.

Regarding treatment: therapeutic diphenylcyclopropenone sensitization with weekly scalp DPC. Blood was drawn before each patch test was applied. The study drew its donors from alopecia patients who were 18 to 70 years old and suitable for DPC. The sample here was whole blood, taken before DPC sensitization or 2, 6, or about 24 weeks after (not recorded which). This clonotype was sampled from an adult with alopecia areata. Some clones in this sample may be carry-over from other donors' samples. This table probably holds off-target reads from a library built for another chain.

The CDR3 sequence is CGATTGAPGQPQHF. As DNA, the CDR3 is TGCGGTGCCACCACAGGGGCCCCAGGTCAGCCCCAGCATTTT. J is TRBJ1-5 and V is TRBV20-1; TRBD1 matches 7 bases. Germline assignment: CDR1 DFQATT and CDR2 SNEGSKA (reference sequence). This CDR3 is built from 14 residues.